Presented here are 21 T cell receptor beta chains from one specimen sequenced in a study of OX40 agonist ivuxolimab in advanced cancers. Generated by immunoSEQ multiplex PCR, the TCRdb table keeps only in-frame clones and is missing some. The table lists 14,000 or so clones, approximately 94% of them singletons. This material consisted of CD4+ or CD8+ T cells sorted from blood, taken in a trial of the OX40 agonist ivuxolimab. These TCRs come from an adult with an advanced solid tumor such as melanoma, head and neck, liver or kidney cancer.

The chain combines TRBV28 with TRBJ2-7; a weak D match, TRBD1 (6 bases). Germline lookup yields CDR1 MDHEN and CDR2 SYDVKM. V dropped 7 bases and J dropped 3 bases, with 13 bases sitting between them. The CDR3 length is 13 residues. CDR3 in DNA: TGTGCCAGCATGACAGGTTCCTACTACGAGCAGTACTTC. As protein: CASMTGSYYEQYF.

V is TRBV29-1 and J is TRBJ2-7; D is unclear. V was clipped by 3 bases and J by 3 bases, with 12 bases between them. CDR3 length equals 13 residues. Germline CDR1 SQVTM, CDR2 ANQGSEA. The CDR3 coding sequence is TGCAGCGTTGACGGGTGGAACTTCTACGAGCAGTACTTC. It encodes CSVDGWNFYEQYF.

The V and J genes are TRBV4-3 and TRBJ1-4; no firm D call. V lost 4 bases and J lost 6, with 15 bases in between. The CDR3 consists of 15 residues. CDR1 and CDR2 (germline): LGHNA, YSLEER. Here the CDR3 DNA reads TGCGCCAGCAGCCCCACCCGGGCTCTATATGAAAAACTGTTTTTT. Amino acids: CASSPTRALYEKLFF.

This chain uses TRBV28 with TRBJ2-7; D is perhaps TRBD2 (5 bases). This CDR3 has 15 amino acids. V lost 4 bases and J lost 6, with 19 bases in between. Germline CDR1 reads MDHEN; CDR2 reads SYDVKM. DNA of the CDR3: TGTGCCAGCAGTTACTCGGAGGCCCCCCCATCCGAGCAGTACTTC. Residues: CASSYSEAPPSEQYF.

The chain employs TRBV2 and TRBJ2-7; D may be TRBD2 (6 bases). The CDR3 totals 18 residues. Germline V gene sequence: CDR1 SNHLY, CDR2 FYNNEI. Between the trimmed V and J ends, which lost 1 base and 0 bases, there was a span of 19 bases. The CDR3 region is CASSEVGGVITNSYEQYF. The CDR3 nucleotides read TGTGCCAGCAGTGAAGTGGGCGGGGTTATTACAAACTCCTACGAGCAGTACTTC.

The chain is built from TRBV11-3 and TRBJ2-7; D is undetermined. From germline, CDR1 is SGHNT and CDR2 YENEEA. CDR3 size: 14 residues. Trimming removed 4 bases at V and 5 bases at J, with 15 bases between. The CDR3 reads CASSSPSVRDEQYF. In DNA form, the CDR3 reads TGTGCCAGCAGCTCCCCTAGTGTTAGGGACGAGCAGTACTTC.

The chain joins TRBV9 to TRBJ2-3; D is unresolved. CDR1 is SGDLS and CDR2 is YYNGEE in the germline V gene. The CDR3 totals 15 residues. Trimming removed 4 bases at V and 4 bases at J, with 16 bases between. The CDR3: CASSPHGALADTQYF. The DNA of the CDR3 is TGTGCCAGCAGCCCTCACGGCGCCTTGGCAGATACGCAGTATTTT.

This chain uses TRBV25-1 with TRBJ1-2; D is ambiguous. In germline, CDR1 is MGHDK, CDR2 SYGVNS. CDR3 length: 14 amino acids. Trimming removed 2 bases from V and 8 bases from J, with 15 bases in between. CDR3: CASSETGILTGYTF. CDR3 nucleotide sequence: TGTGCCAGCAGTGAAACGGGGATATTGACGGGCTACACCTTC.

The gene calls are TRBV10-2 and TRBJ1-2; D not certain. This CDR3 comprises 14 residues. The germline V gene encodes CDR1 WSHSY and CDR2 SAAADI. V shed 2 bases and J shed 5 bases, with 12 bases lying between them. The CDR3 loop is CASSEDPWGYGYTF. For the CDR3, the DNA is TGCGCCAGCAGTGAGGACCCCTGGGGATATGGCTACACCTTC.

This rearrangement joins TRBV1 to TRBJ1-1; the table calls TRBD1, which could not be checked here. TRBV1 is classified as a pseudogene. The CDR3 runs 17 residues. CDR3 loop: CTSSRPLDRGGRSEAFF. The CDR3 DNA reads TGCACCAGCAGCCGCCCTTTGGACAGGGGCGGGAGGTCTGAAGCTTTCTTT.

The CDR3 DNA sequence: TGCGCCAGCAGTTCAACAGGTGAACACTACGAGCAGTACTTC. This gives the protein CASSSTGEHYEQYF. The chain has TRBV10-2 and TRBJ2-7, with a weak D call TRBD1 (5 bases). Germline assignment: CDR1 WSHSY and CDR2 SAAADI. V was pared by 5 bases and J by 3 bases, with 14 bases between. CDR3 length: 14 amino acids.

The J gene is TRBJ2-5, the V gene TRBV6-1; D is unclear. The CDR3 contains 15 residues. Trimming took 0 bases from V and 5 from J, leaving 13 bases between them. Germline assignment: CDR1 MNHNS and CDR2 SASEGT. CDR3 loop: CASSEALPSRETQYF. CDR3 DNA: TGTGCCAGCAGTGAAGCGCTTCCCTCCCGGGAGACCCAGTACTTC.

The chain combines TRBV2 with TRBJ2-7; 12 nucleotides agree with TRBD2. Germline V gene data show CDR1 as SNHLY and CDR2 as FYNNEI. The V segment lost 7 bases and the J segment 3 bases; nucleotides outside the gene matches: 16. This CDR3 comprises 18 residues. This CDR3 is CASIGWTSGTSNYYEQYF. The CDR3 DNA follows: TGTGCCAGCATTGGTTGGACTAGCGGGACGTCAAATTACTACGAGCAGTACTTC.

CDR3 DNA: TGTGCCAGCAGTCATGACCGAAGCTCCTACAATGAGCAGTTCTTC. This encodes CASSHDRSSYNEQFF. The V call is TRBV7-9, the J call TRBJ2-1; D not resolved. This CDR3 has 15 residues. Per the germline V gene, CDR1 is SEHNR and CDR2 is FQNEAQ (reference sequence). V lost 6 bases, J lost 0 bases, and 12 bases lay in between.

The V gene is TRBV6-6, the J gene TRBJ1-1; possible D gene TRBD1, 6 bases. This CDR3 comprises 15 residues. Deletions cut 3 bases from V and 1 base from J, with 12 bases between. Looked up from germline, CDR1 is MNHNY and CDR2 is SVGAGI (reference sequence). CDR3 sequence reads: CASSYLQGGNTEAFF. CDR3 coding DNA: TGTGCCAGCAGTTATTTACAGGGAGGGAACACTGAAGCTTTCTTT.

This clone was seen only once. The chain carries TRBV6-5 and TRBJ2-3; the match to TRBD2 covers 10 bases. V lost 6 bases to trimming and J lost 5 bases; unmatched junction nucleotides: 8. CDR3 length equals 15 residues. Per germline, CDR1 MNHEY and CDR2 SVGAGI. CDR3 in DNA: TGTGCCAGCAGCCCCGGGGCTAGCGGGAGAGATACGCAGTATTTT. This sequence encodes CASSPGASGRDTQYF.

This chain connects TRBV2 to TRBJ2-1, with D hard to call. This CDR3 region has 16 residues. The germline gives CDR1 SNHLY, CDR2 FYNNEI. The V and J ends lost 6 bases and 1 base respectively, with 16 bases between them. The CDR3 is CASSPQETASYNEQFF. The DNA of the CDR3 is TGTGCCAGCAGCCCTCAGGAGACTGCTTCCTACAATGAGCAGTTCTTC.

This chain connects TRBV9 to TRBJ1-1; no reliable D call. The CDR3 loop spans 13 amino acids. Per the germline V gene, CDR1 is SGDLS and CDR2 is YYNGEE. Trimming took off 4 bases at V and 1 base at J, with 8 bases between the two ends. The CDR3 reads CASSPGQNTEAFF. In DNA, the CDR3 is TGTGCCAGCAGCCCCGGGCAGAACACTGAAGCTTTCTTT.

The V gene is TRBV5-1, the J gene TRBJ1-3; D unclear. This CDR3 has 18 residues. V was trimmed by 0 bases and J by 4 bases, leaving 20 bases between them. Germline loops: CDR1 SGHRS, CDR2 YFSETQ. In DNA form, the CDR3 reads TGCGCCAGCAGCTTGGCGGGCCTCCCCTCGGAGGTGGGAAACACCATATATTTT. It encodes CASSLAGLPSEVGNTIYF.

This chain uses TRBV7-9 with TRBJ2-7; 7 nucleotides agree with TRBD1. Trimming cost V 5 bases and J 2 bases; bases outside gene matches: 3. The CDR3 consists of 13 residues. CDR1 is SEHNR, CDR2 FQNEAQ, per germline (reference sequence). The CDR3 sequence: CASSPTGTYEQYF. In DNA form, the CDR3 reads TGTGCCAGCAGCCCGACAGGGACCTACGAGCAGTACTTC.

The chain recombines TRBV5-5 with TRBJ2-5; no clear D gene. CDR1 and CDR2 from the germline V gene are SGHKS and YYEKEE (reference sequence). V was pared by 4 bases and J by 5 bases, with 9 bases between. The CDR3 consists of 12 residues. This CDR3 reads CASSAEGETQYF. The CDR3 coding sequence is TGTGCCAGCAGCGCTGAAGGGGAGACCCAGTACTTC.